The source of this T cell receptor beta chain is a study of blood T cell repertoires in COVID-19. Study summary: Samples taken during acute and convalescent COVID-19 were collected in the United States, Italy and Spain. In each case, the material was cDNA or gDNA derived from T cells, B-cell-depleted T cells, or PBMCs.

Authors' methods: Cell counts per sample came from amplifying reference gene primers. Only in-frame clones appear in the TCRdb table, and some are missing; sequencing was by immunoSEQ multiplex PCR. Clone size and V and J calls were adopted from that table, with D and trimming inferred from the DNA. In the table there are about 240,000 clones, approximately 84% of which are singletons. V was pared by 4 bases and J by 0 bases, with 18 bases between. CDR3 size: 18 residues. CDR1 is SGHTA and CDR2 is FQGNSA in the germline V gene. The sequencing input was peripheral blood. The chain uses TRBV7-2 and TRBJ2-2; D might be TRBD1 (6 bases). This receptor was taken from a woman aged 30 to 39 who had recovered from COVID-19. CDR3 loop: CASSSPRTGTPNTGELFF. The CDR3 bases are TGTGCCAGCAGCTCCCCGAGGACCGGGACACCGAACACCGGGGAGCTGTTTTTT.